This T cell receptor (beta chain) comes out of a study of blood T cell repertoires in COVID-19. Turning to the study itself: Samples representing acute and convalescent COVID-19 were sourced from the United States, Italy and Spain. PBMCs, B-cell-depleted T cells, or T cells provided the cDNA or gDNA that made up the material.

Germline CDR1 reads SGHVS; CDR2 reads FNYEAQ. Trimming took 5 bases from V and 3 from J, leaving 25 bases between them. The CDR3 sequence is 18 residues long. Per the study methods: Counts of nucleated cells, estimated from reference gene primer amplification, were obtained. Clones were read by immunoSEQ multiplex PCR, and TCRdb kept only the in-frame ones, dropping some. Clonal size and the V and J genes are those of that table, whereas D and trimming came from the DNA. The table records about 80,000 clones, 88% of them present only once. The TCR was taken from a woman of 80 years or more with acute or convalescent COVID-19. The chain joins TRBV7-6 to TRBJ1-2; D ambiguous. The sequencing input was peripheral blood. The CDR3 bases are TGTGCCAGCAGCCGGGAACGTGCCGGGTCAGGCGCGGACTATGGCTACACCTTC. This sequence encodes CASSRERAGSGADYGYTF.